This record covers a single T cell receptor (beta chain). Its matching antigen is unknown. The data were taken from a study of cytomegalovirus exposure and HLA in healthy donors. General study results and limits: Productive rates of about 87% or about 30% were seen for most TCR beta V segments in an earlier analysis. It was reportedly the case that the classifier diagnosed cytomegalovirus status with high specificity and sensitivity. Reportedly, fewer N-insertions than the roughly 600-donor mean appeared in an Asian-associated ancestry cluster in a later analysis.

CDR3 size: 18 residues. Germline V gene data show CDR1 as LGHNA and CDR2 as YSLEER. J lost 2 bases, V lost 1 base, and 3 bases had no gene match. The PCR employed 60 Vbeta primers together with 13 Jbeta primers. The repertoire was sequenced with immunoSEQ multiplex PCR; TCRdb's copy has only in-frame clones and lacks some. The data show roughly 60,000 clones, approximately 80% seen once. This sequence originates from a man aged 25-40 years in good health and CMV-seronegative. V is TRBV4-3 and J is TRBJ2-6; the match to TRBD1 covers 12 bases. Sequencing was carried out using PBMCs. The CDR3: CASSQAGTGGAGANVLTF. CDR3 sequence (DNA): TGCGCCAGCAGCCAAGCCGGGACAGGGGGCGCTGGGGCCAACGTCCTGACTTTC.